The text below deals with one T cell receptor beta chain. The sample belongs to a study of cytomegalovirus exposure and HLA in healthy donors. The CDR3 has 14 amino acids. CDR1 is KGHSH, CDR2 LQKENI, per germline. Trimming cost V 4 bases and J 1 base, with 10 bases left between them. In the PCR, 60 Vbeta and 13 Jbeta primers were used. The table came from immunoSEQ multiplex PCR; TCRdb's copy has only in-frame clones and leaves some out. The sample yields 150,000 to 200,000 clones, approximately 81% seen once. This TCR was sampled from a woman in her fifties or sixties in good health and CMV-seronegative. The chain recombines TRBV18 with TRBJ1-1; D not resolved. Sample: PBMCs. This CDR3 is CASSLGGGNTEAFF. In DNA form, the CDR3 reads TGTGCCAGCTCACTCGGTGGAGGGAACACTGAAGCTTTCTTT.